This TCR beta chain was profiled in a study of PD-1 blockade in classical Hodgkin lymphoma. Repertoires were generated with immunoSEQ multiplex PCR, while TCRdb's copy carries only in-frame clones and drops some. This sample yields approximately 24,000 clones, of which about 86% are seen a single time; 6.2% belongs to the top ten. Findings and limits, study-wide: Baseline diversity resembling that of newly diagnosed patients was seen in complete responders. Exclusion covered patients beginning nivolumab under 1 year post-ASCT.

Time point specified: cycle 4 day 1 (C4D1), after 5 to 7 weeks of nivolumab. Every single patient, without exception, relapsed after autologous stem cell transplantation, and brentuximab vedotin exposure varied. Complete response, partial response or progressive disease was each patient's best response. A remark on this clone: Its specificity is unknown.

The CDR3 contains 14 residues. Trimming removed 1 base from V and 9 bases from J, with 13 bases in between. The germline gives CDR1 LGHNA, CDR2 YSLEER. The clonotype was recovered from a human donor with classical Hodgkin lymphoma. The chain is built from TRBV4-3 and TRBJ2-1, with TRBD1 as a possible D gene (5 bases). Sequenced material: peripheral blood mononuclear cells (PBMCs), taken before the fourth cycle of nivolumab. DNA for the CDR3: TGCGCCAGCAGCCAAGTATTGACAGCCACTGAGCAGTTCTTC. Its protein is CASSQVLTATEQFF.